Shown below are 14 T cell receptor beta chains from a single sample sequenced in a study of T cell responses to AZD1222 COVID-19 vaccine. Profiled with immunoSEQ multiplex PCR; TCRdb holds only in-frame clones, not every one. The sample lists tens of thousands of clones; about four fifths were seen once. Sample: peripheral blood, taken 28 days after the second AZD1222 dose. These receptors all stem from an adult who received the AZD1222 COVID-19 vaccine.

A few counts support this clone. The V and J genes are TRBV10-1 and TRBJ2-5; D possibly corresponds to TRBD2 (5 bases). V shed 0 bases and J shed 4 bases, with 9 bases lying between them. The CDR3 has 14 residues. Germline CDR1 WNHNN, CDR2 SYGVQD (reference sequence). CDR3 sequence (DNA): TGCGCCAGCAGTGAGTCTACTAGACCAGAGACCCAGTACTTC. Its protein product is CASSESTRPETQYF.

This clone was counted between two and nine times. The chain's CDR3 is CASSHPSTGSFTEAFF. The CDR3 DNA reads TGTGCCAGCAGCCACCCTTCCACAGGGAGTTTCACTGAAGCTTTCTTT. This chain uses TRBV3-1 (or the pseudogene TRBV3-2) with TRBJ1-1, with D possibly being TRBD1 (6 bases). V was cut by 3 bases and J by 4 bases, with 18 bases left in between. The CDR3 is made up of 16 amino acids. The V gene's germline CDR1 is LGHDT and CDR2 YNNKEL (reference sequence).

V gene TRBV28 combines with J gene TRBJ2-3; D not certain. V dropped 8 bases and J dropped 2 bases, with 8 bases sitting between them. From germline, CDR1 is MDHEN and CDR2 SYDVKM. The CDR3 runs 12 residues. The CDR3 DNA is TGTGCCAGCCACACTGTCACAGATACGCAGTATTTT. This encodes CASHTVTDTQYF.

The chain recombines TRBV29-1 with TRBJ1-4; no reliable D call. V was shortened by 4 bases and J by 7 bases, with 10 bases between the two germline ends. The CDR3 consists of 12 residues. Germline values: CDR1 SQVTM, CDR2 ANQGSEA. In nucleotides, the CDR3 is TGCAGCGTTGTTGGGTGGGGTGAAAAACTGTTTTTT. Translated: CSVVGWGEKLFF.

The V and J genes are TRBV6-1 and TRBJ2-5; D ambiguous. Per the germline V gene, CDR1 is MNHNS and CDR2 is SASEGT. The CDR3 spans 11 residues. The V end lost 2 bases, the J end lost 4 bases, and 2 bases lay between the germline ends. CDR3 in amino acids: CASSERETQYF. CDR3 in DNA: TGTGCCAGCAGTGAACGAGAGACCCAGTACTTC.

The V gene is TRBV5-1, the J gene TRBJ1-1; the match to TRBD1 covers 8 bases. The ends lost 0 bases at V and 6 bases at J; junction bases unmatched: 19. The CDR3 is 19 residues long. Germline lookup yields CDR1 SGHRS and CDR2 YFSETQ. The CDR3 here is CASSLALSPGTGAHPEAFF. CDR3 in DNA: TGCGCCAGCAGCTTGGCTCTTTCCCCCGGGACAGGTGCCCACCCTGAAGCTTTCTTT.

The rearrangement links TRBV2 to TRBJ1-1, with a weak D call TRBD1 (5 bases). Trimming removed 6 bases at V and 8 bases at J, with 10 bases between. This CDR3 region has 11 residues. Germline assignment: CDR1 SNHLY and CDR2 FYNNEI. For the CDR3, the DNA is TGTGCCAGCAGCACAGGTATCGAAGCTTTCTTT. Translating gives CASSTGIEAFF.

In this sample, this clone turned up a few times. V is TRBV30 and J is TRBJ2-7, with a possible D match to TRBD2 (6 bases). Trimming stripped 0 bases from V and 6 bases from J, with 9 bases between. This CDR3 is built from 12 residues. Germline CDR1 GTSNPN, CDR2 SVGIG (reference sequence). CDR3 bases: TGTGCCTGGAGTGTATGGGGAGGCGAGCAGTACTTC. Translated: CAWSVWGGEQYF. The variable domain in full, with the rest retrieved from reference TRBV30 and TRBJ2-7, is SQTIHQWPATLVQPVGSPLSLECTVEGTSNPNLYWYRQAAGRGLQLLFYSVGIGQISSEVPQNLSASRPQDRQFILSSKKLLLSDSGFYLCAWSVWGGEQYFGPGTRLTVT.

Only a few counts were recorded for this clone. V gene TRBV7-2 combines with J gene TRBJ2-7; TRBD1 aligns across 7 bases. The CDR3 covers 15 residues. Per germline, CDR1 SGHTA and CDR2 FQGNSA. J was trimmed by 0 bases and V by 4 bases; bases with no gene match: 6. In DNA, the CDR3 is TGTGCCAGCAGCTCCGGGACAGTCCGCTCCTACGAGCAGTACTTC. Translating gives CASSSGTVRSYEQYF.

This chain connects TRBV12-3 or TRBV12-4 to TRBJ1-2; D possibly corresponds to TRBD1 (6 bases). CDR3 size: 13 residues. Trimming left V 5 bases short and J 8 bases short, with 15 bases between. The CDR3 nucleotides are TGTGCCAGCAGTCCAAGGACAGTTCGCGGCTACACCTTC. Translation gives CASSPRTVRGYTF.

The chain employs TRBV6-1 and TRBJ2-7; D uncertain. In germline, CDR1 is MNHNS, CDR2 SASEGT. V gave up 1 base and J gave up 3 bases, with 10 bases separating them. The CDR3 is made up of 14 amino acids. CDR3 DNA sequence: TGTGCCAGCAGTGAAGGCTTGGGAAACTACGAGCAGTACTTC. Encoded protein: CASSEGLGNYEQYF.

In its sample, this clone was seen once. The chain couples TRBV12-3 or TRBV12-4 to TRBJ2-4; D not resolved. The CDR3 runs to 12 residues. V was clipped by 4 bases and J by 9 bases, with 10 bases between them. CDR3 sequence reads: CASSSRSGIQYF. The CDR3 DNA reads TGTGCCAGCAGTTCGAGGTCCGGCATTCAGTACTTC.

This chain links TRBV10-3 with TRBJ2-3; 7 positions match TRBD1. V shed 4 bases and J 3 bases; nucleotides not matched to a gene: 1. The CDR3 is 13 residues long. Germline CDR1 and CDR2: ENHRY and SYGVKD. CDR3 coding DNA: TGTGCCATCAGTGTCAGGGGGACAGATACGCAGTATTTT. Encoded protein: CAISVRGTDTQYF.

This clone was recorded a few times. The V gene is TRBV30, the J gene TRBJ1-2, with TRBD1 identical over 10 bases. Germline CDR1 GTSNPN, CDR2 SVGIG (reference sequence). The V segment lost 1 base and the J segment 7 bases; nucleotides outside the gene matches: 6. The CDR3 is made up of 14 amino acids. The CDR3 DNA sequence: TGTGCCTGGAGTGGGGACAGGGGTCATCGTGGCTACACCTTC. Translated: CAWSGDRGHRGYTF.